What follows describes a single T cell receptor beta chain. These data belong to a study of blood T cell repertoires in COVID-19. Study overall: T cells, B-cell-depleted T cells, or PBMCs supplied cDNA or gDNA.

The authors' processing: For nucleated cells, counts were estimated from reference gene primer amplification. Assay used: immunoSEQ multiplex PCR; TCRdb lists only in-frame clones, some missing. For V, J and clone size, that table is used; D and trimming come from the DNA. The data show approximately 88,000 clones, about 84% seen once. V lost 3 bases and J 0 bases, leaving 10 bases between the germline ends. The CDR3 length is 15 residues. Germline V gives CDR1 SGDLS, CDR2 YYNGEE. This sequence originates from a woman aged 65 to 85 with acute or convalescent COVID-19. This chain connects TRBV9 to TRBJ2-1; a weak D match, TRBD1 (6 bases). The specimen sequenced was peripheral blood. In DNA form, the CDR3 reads TGTGCCAGCAGCGCGACCAGGGGCTCCTACAATGAGCAGTTCTTC. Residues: CASSATRGSYNEQFF.